A single T cell receptor (beta chain) is shown here with its context. Its cognate antigen is unknown. The germline V gene encodes CDR1 MNHEY and CDR2 SVGEGT. This CDR3 contains 15 residues. Trimming stripped 2 bases from V and 2 bases from J, with 10 bases between. An input of roughly 0.45 to 1 ug of RNA was subjected to reverse transcription using random hexamers. By means of immunoSEQ multiplex PCR, TCR beta CDR3 spanning 54 Vbeta and 13 Jbeta underwent amplification. From the immunoSEQ multiplex PCR reads, TCRdb called clonotypes with MiXCR, one entry per CDR3 protein. The sample holds around 80,000 distinct CDR3 sequences, approximately 93% seen once. This sample is drawn from a study of CD8 T cells in Susac syndrome. Study-wide background: Patients with Susac syndrome were therapy-naive, taking corticosteroids, with some also receiving intravenous immunoglobulin, or taking intravenous immunoglobulin alone at the time their blood was drawn. Whole-study results and caveats: Susac-specific public clones were found in both the total CD8+ and the CD8+ TEMRA repertoires, with fewer than 20 in the former and about five in the latter.

Sample: CD8+ T cells from PBMCs. The chain recombines TRBV6-2 or TRBV6-3 with TRBJ1-5, with D maybe TRBD1 (5 bases). This TCR was recovered from a human donor with Susac syndrome. CDR3 nucleotide sequence: TGTGCCAGCAGTTACAGGGGTGGCGGCAATCAGCCCCAGCATTTT. Protein product: CASSYRGGGNQPQHF.